This passage covers 27 T cell receptor beta chains from one sample sequenced in a study of T cell responses to AZD1222 COVID-19 vaccine. Clones were sequenced by immunoSEQ multiplex PCR, and TCRdb holds only the in-frame ones, with some missing. The top ten hold approximately 1% of the sample, which has some 200,000 clones, about 92% seen once. Here the sequenced sample was peripheral blood, taken on day 0 of MenACWY control vaccination. The receptors come from an adult in good health.

V and J are TRBV6-1 and TRBJ1-2; D is perhaps TRBD1 (5 bases). CDR3 size: 14 residues. CDR1 is MNHNS and CDR2 is SASEGT in the germline V gene. Trimming left V 2 bases short and J 8 bases short, with 15 bases between. CDR3 protein: CASSERGDRLGYTF. The CDR3 coding sequence is TGTGCCAGCAGTGAACGAGGGGATCGTTTAGGCTACACCTTC.

The rearrangement links TRBV29-1 to TRBJ1-1; the D gene is possibly TRBD1 (6 bases). The germline gives CDR1 SQVTM, CDR2 ANQGSEA. The CDR3 runs to 13 residues. V lost 6 bases, J lost 5 bases, and 16 bases lay in between. The CDR3 here is CSVDDRLGTEAFF. As DNA, the CDR3 is TGCAGCGTCGATGACAGGCTTGGGACTGAAGCTTTCTTT.

This sequence joins TRBV18 and TRBJ1-1; D unresolved. V lost 3 bases and J 4 bases, leaving 15 bases between the germline ends. The length of the CDR3 is 15 residues. The germline V gene has CDR1 KGHSH and CDR2 LQKENI. CDR3 sequence reads: CASSPRIAEGTEAFF. The DNA for the CDR3 is TGTGCCAGCTCACCTCGGATCGCTGAAGGCACTGAAGCTTTCTTT.

This sequence joins TRBV7-2 and TRBJ2-7, with D perhaps matching TRBD1 (6 bases). The CDR3 runs 14 residues. V was pared by 4 bases and J by 3 bases, with 13 bases between. The germline V gene has CDR1 SGHTA and CDR2 FQGNSA. CDR3 loop: CASSSWTASYEQYF. The CDR3 DNA is TGTGCCAGCAGCTCGTGGACAGCCAGCTACGAGCAGTACTTC.

The chain links TRBV6-5 to TRBJ1-3, with D unclear. The CDR3 is 14 residues long. Germline V CDR1 and CDR2: MNHEY, SVGAGI. The ends were cut back, 8 bases at V and 4 bases at J, with 15 bases in the middle. The CDR3 nucleotides read TGTGCCAGCCTAGGAGGGTCAGGCGGAAACACCATATATTTT. It specifies CASLGGSGGNTIYF.

This chain uses TRBV5-5 with TRBJ2-7; the match to TRBD1 covers 12 bases. The CDR3 has 19 amino acids. Per germline, CDR1 SGHKS and CDR2 YYEKEE (reference sequence). V was pared by 4 bases and J by 1 base, with 15 bases of the junction left unmatched. The CDR3 sequence: CASSVLAGTGGVRSYEQYF. CDR3 nucleotide sequence: TGTGCCAGCAGCGTACTCGCCGGGACAGGGGGCGTTCGGTCCTACGAGCAGTACTTC.

The chain combines TRBV6-2 or TRBV6-3 with TRBJ1-1; D ambiguous. Germline CDR1 reads MNHEY; CDR2 reads SVGEGT. The CDR3 runs 14 residues. V dropped 1 base and J dropped 2 bases, with 8 bases sitting between them. The CDR3 DNA follows: TGTGCCAGCAGTTACTTCGGGATCAACACTGAAGCTTTCTTT. Protein sequence: CASSYFGINTEAFF.

This chain links TRBV13 with TRBJ2-2, with TRBD1 matching over 8 bases. CDR1 and CDR2 (germline): PRHDT, FYEKMQ (reference sequence). V shed 5 bases, J shed 3 bases, and the junction held 17 bases outside the gene matches. This CDR3 region has 19 residues. The CDR3, as DNA: TGTGCCAGCAGCCGATCCCAAAGCTACAGGGGGAGGTACACCGGGGAGCTGTTTTTT. This sequence encodes CASSRSQSYRGRYTGELFF. Supplemented by reference TRBV13 and TRBJ2-2, the full variable domain reads AAGVIQSPRHLIKEKRETATLKCYPIPRHDTVYWYQQGPGQDPQFLISFYEKMQSDKGSIPDRFSAQQFSDYHSELNMSSLELGDSALYFCASSRSQSYRGRYTGELFFGEGSRLTVL.

The chain employs TRBV4-3 and TRBJ1-2, with a possible D match to TRBD1 (5 bases). Trimming took off 1 base at V and 3 bases at J, with 15 bases between the two ends. Germline lookup yields CDR1 LGHNA and CDR2 YSLEER. The CDR3 totals 16 residues. The CDR3 coding sequence is TGCGCCAGCAGCCAAGGTGGGGGAAGGGGATACTATGGCTACACCTTC. It encodes CASSQGGGRGYYGYTF.

This sequence joins TRBV5-1 and TRBJ2-2; 8 bases line up with TRBD2. The CDR3 is made up of 16 amino acids. V lost 0 bases, J lost 4 bases, and 5 bases stayed unmatched. Germline CDR1 SGHRS, CDR2 YFSETQ. CDR3 DNA sequence: TGCGCCAGCAGCTTGGCCGTAAGCGGGGGCACCGGGGAGCTGTTTTTT. The encoded protein is CASSLAVSGGTGELFF.

In DNA form, the CDR3 reads TGTGCCAGCAGTGTTCGTCTTGCCGGGGAGCTGTTTTTT. Translation gives CASSVRLAGELFF. The rearrangement joins TRBV2 to TRBJ2-2; D is uncertain. This CDR3 contains 13 residues. The germline CDR1 and CDR2 sequences are SNHLY and FYNNEI. Between the trimmed V and J ends, which lost 4 bases and 6 bases, there was a span of 9 bases.

The chain joins TRBV2 to TRBJ2-1; no clear D. Trimming removed 2 bases at V and 0 bases at J, with 8 bases between. This CDR3 has 15 residues. Looked up from germline, CDR1 is SNHLY and CDR2 is FYNNEI. CDR3 nucleotides: TGTGCCAGCAGTGAATTACAGAACTCCTACAATGAGCAGTTCTTC. Protein: CASSELQNSYNEQFF.

The chain links TRBV3-1 (or the pseudogene TRBV3-2) to TRBJ1-2, with TRBD1 matching over 9 bases. V lost 4 bases, J lost 8 bases, and 8 bases stayed unmatched. CDR1 LGHDT and CDR2 YNNKEL come from the germline V gene (reference sequence). This CDR3 spans 14 amino acids. DNA for the CDR3: TGTGCCAGCAGCCCGGGACAGGGCATGTGGGGCTACACCTTC. This sequence encodes CASSPGQGMWGYTF.

The chain couples TRBV6-5 to TRBJ2-5; TRBD1 matches 9 bases. Trimming cost V 6 bases and J 5 bases; bases outside gene matches: 10. CDR1 is MNHEY and CDR2 is SVGAGI in the germline V gene. CDR3 length equals 15 residues. Here the CDR3 reads CASSRTGGGGETQYF. DNA for the CDR3: TGTGCCAGCAGCCGTACAGGGGGCGGTGGGGAGACCCAGTACTTC.

The rearrangement joins TRBV4-3 to TRBJ1-2; 9 bases map to TRBD1. Germline V gene sequence: CDR1 LGHNA, CDR2 YSLEER. The V gene end was trimmed by 2 bases and the J gene end by 3 bases; junction bases not matched to a gene: 4. CDR3 length: 15 amino acids. The CDR3 loop reads CASSQHTGGDYGYTF. The CDR3 coding sequence is TGCGCCAGCAGCCAACATACAGGGGGCGACTATGGCTACACCTTC.

The gene calls are TRBV11-3 and TRBJ2-2; 7 bases are shared with TRBD1. Germline lookup yields CDR1 SGHNT and CDR2 YENEEA. The CDR3 consists of 14 residues. V lost 9 bases and J lost 0; bases outside the gene matches: 4. CDR3: CASQGEPNTGELFF. The CDR3 DNA sequence: TGTGCCAGTCAGGGGGAACCGAACACCGGGGAGCTGTTTTTT.

The rearrangement uses TRBV18 and TRBJ2-3; 9 nucleotides line up with TRBD2. Losses at the gene ends were 3 bases for V and 2 bases for J; bases not matched to a gene: 6. The CDR3 loop spans 16 amino acids. CDR1 KGHSH and CDR2 LQKENI come from the germline V gene. The CDR3 DNA reads TGTGCCAGCTCACCGCCGAAGCGGGGGGACACAGATACGCAGTATTTT. Its protein product is CASSPPKRGDTDTQYF.

V usage is TRBV7-2 and J usage is TRBJ1-2; D ambiguous. CDR1 is SGHTA, CDR2 FQGNSA, per germline. The ends were cut back, 3 bases at V and 8 bases at J, with 16 bases in the middle. The CDR3 covers 14 residues. CDR3: CASSFNPQTQGYTF. Here the CDR3 DNA reads TGTGCCAGCAGCTTCAACCCACAGACCCAGGGCTACACCTTC. The entire variable domain, with the rest obtained from reference TRBV7-2 and TRBJ1-2, is as follows: GAGVSQSPSNKVTEKGKDVELRCDPISGHTALYWYRQSLGQGLEFLIYFQGNSAPDKSGLPSDRFSAERTGGSVSTLTIQRTQQEDSAVYLCASSFNPQTQGYTFGSGTRLTVV.

V usage is TRBV5-6 and J usage is TRBJ1-2; 7 bases are shared with TRBD1. Germline CDR1 SGHDT, CDR2 YYEEEE. Trimming removed 0 bases from V and 2 bases from J; junction bases left unmatched: 4. CDR3 length: 15 residues. The CDR3 DNA reads TGTGCCAGCAGCTTGGCCGGGACAGCAAACTATGGCTACACCTTC. Protein product: CASSLAGTANYGYTF.

This rearrangement joins TRBV13 to TRBJ1-1; no firm D call. Germline values: CDR1 PRHDT, CDR2 FYEKMQ (reference sequence). Trimming removed 3 bases at V and 0 bases at J, with 11 bases between. The CDR3 is 15 residues long. CDR3 sequence: CASSLTYSLNTEAFF. CDR3 in DNA: TGTGCCAGCAGCTTGACGTACAGTCTGAACACTGAAGCTTTCTTT.

This clone was seen a single time. This sequence joins TRBV4-1 and TRBJ1-4; D is possibly TRBD1 (6 bases). Germline V gives CDR1 MGHRA, CDR2 YSYEKL. V lost 1 base and J lost 2, with 23 bases in between. CDR3 size: 20 residues. CDR3 coding DNA: TGCGCCAGCAGCCAAGGGGAGCGCGGGACAATTGGCGCGACTAATGAAAAACTGTTTTTT. This encodes CASSQGERGTIGATNEKLFF.

The chain couples TRBV4-2 to TRBJ2-7; 8 nucleotides agree with TRBD2. CDR1 LGHNA and CDR2 YNFKEQ come from the germline V gene. The trim removed 0 bases at V and 6 bases at J, leaving 7 bases unmatched. The CDR3 contains 15 residues. CDR3 amino acids: CASSQDQGGGTEQYF. The CDR3 DNA sequence: TGTGCCAGCAGCCAAGATCAGGGCGGGGGGACCGAGCAGTACTTC.

V gene TRBV6-5 combines with J gene TRBJ2-7, with D possibly being TRBD2 (5 bases). From germline, CDR1 is MNHEY and CDR2 SVGAGI. The length of the CDR3 is 15 residues. V lost 7 bases and J 2 bases, leaving 18 bases between the germline ends. The CDR3, as DNA: TGTGCCAGCAATGCCATGGCAGGAGGACCCTACGAGCAGTACTTC. This sequence encodes CASNAMAGGPYEQYF.

The chain combines TRBV28 with TRBJ1-4; possibly TRBD1 for D (6 bases). There are 14 residues in the CDR3. V lost 1 base and J lost 6, with 9 bases in between. Looked up from germline, CDR1 is MDHEN and CDR2 is SYDVKM. CDR3 loop: CASSLLQGHEKLFF. CDR3 nucleotide sequence: TGTGCCAGCAGTTTATTACAGGGCCATGAAAAACTGTTTTTT.

The V call is TRBV7-3, the J call TRBJ2-7; perhaps TRBD2 as D (7 bases). This CDR3 comprises 15 residues. Trimming left V 3 bases short and J 3 bases short, with 15 bases between. The germline V gene has CDR1 SGHTA and CDR2 FQGTGA. The CDR3 nucleotides read TGTGCCAGCAGCTTCGGGGGCGGGGGTTTCTACGAGCAGTACTTC. Encoded protein: CASSFGGGGFYEQYF.

This clone was counted a few times. This chain joins TRBV29-1 and TRBJ2-3, with 12 bases aligning to TRBD2. J was trimmed by 0 bases and V by 7 bases; bases with no gene match: 5. Germline lookup yields CDR1 SQVTM and CDR2 ANQGSEA. The CDR3 is made up of 15 amino acids. CDR3 nucleotide sequence: TGCAGCGACCGGACTAGCGGGGCTAGCACAGATACGCAGTATTTT. It translates to CSDRTSGASTDTQYF.

This clone was seen a single time. This chain connects TRBV2 to TRBJ1-2; a possible D gene is TRBD1 (5 bases). Trimming cost V 4 bases and J 1 base, with 16 bases left between them. This CDR3 spans 16 amino acids. Germline V CDR1 and CDR2: SNHLY, FYNNEI. CDR3 loop: CASSVNAGTYNYGYTF. The CDR3 DNA reads TGTGCCAGCAGTGTGAACGCCGGGACTTATAACTATGGCTACACCTTC.